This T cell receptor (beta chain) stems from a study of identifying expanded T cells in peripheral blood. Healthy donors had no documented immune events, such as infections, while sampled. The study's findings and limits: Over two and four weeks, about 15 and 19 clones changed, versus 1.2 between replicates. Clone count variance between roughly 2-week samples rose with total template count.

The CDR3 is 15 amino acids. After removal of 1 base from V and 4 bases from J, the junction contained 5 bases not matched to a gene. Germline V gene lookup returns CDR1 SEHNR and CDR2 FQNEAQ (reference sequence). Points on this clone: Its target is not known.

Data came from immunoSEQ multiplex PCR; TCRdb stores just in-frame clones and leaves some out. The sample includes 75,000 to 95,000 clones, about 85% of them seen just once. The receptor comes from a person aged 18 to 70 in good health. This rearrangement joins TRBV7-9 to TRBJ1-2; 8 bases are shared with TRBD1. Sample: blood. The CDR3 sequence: CASSLGTGSTYGYTF. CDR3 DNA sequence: TGTGCCAGCAGCTTAGGGACAGGGAGTACCTATGGCTACACCTTC.